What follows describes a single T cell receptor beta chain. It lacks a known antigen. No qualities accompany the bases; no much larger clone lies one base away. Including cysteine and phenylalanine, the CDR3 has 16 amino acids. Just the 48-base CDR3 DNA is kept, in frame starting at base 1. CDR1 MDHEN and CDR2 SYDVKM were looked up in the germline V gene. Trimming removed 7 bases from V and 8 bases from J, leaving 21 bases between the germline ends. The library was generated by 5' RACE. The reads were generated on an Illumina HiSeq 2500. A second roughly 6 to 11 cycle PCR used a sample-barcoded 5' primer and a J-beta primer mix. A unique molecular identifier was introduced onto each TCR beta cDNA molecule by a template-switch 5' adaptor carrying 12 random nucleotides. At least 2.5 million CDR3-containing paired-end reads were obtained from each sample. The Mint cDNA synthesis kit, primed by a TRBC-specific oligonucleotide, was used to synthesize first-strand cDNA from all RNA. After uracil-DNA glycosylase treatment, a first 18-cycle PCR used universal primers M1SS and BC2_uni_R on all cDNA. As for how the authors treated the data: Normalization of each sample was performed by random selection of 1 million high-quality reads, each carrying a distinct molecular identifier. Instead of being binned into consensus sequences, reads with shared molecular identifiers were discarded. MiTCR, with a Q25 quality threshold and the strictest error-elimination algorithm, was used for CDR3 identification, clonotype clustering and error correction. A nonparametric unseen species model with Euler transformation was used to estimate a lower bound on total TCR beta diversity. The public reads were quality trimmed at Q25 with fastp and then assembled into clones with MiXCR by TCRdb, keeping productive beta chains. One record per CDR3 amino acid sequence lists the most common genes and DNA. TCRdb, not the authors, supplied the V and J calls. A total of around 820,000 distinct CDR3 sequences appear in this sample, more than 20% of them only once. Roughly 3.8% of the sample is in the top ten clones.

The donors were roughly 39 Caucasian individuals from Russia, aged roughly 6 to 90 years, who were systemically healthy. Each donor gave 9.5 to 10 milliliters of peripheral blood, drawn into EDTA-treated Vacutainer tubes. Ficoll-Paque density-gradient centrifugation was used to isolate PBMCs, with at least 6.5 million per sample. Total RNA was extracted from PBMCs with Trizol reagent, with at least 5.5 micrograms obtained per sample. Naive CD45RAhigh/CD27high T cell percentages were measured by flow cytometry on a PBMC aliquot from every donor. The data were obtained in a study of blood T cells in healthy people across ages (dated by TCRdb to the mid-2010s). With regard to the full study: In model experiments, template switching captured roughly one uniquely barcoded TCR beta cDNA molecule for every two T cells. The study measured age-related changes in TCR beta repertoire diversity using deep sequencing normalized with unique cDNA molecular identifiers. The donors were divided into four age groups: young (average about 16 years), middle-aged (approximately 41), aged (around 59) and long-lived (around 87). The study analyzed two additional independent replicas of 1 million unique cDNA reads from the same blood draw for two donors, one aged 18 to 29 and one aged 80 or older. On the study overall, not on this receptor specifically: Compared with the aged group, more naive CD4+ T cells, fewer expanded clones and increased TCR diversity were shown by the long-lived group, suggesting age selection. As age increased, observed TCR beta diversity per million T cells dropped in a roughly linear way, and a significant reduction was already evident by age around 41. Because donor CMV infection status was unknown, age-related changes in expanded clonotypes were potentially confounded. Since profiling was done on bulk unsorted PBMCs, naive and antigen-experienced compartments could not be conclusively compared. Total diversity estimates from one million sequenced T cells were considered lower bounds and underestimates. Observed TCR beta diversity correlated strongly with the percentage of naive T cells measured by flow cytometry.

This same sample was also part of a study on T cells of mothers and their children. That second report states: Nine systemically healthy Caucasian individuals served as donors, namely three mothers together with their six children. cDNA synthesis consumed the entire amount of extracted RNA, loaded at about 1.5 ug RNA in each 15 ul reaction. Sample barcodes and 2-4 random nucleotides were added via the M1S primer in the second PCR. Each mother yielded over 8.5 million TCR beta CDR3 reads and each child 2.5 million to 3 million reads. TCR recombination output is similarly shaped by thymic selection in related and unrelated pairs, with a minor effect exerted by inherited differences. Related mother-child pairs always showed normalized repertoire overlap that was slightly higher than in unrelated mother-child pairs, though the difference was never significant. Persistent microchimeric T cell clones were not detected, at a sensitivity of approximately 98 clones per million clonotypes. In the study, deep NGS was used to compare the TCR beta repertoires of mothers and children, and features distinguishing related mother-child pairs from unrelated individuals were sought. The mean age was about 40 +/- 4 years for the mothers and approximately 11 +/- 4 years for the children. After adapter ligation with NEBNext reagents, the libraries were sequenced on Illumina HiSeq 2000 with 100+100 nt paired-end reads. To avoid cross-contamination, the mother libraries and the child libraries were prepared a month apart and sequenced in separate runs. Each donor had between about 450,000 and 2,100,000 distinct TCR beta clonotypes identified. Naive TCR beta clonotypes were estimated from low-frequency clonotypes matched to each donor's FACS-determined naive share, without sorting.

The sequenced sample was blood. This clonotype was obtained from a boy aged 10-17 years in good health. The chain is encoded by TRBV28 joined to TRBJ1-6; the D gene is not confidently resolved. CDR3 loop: CASIYRSLGLDSPLHF. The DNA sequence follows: TGTGCCAGCATCTATAGATCCCTAGGTCTCGATTCACCCCTCCACTTT.